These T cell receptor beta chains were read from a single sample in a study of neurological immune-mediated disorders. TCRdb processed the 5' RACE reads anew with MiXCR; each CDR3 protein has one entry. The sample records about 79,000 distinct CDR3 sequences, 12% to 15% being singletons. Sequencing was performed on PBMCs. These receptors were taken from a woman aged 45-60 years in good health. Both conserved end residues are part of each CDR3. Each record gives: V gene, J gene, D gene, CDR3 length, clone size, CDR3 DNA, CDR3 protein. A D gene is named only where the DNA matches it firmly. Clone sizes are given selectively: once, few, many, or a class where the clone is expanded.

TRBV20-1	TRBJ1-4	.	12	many	TGCAGTGCTAGACAGCCTAATGAAAAACTGTTTTTT	CSARQPNEKLFF
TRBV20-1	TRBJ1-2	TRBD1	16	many	TGCAGTGCTAGAGATATGGGGCAGGGGGGGATCTATGGCTACACCTTC	CSARDMGQGGIYGYTF
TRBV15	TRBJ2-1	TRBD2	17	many	TGTGCCACCAGCAGACCGGCGGGAGGTCTTTCCTACAATGAGCAGTTCTTC	CATSRPAGGLSYNEQFF
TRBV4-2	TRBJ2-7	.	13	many	TGTGCCAGCAGCCAAGGGACGCTCGACGAGCAGTACTTC	CASSQGTLDEQYF
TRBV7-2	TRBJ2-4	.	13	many	TGTGCCAGCAGCCCGGAGGGGGTTAACATTCAGTACTTC	CASSPEGVNIQYF
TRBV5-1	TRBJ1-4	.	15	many	TGCGCCAGCAGCTTGACAACCATCTTCAATGAAAAACTGTTTTTT	CASSLTTIFNEKLFF
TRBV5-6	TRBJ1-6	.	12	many	TGTGCCAGCTCCGCCTATAATTCACCCCTCCACTTT	CASSAYNSPLHF
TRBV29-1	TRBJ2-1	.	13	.	TGCAGCGTTGAAAGGGGGAGAAATGGTGAGCAGTTCTTC	CSVERGRNGEQFF
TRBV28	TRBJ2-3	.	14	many	TGTGCCAGCAGTTTTCGGGGGACCACAGATACGCAGTATTTT	CASSFRGTTDTQYF
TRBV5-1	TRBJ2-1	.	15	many	TGCGCCAGCAGCTTCGGCGGGGCCTCCTACAATGAGCAGTTCTTC	CASSFGGASYNEQFF
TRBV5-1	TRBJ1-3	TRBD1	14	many	TGCGCCAGCAGCCTTACAGGGGCTGGAAACACCATATATTTT	CASSLTGAGNTIYF
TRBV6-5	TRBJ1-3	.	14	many	TGTGCCAGCAGTCAGGGGCTCTCTGGAAACACCATATATTTT	CASSQGLSGNTIYF
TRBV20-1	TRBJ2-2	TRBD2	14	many	TGCAGTGCCAGAAGCGGGGGACGGACCGGGGAGCTGTTTTTT	CSARSGGRTGELFF
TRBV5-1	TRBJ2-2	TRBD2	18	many	TGCGCCAGCAGCGCACGGGGGAGGGCAGAGGCGAACACCGGGGAGCTGTTTTTT	CASSARGRAEANTGELFF
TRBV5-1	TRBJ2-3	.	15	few	TGCGCCAGCAGCTTGTTTGGTGGTCTCCCAGATACGCAGTATTTT	CASSLFGGLPDTQYF
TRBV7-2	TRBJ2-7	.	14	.	TGTGCCAGCAGCTTAGGGACTAACTTCTACGAGCAGTACTTC	CASSLGTNFYEQYF
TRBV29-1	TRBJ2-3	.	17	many	TGCAGCGTTGAACAGGGGCTAGGGCGGGGGCGCACAGATACGCAGTATTTT	CSVEQGLGRGRTDTQYF
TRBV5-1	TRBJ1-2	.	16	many	TGCGCCAGCAGCTTAGACCGATCAGGGAATTCGGATGGCTACACCTTC	CASSLDRSGNSDGYTF
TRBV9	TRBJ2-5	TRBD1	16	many	TGTGCCAGCAGCGGCCGGGACAGGGGGTTCGGAGAGACCCAGTACTTC	CASSGRDRGFGETQYF
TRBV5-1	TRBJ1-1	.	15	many	TGCGCCAGCAGCCTTGACCCGGCAATTAAGTGGGGAGCTTTCTTT	CASSLDPAIKWGAFF
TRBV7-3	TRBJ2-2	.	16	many	TGTGCCAGCAGCTTATTAGGGGTAACGAACACCGGGGAGCTGTTTTTT	CASSLLGVTNTGELFF
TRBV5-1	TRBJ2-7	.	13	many	TGCGCCAGCAGCCAAGAGCGGACCTACGAGCAGTACTTC	CASSQERTYEQYF
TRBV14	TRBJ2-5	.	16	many	TGTGCCAGCAGCCGCCCATGGGGCCTCGGTTCAGAGACCCAGTACTTC	CASSRPWGLGSETQYF
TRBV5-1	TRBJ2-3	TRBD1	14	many	TGCGCCAGCAGCGGGACGCCGGGACAGACCGCGCAGTATTTT	CASSGTPGQTAQYF
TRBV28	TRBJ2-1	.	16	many	TGTGCCAGCAGTTTGGGACGGAGGACGCCTTACAATGAGCAGTTCTTC	CASSLGRRTPYNEQFF
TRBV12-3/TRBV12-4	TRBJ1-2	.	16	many	TGTGCCAGCAGTTTGTCTTTGGGTGCGGGGCCTTATGGCTACACCTTC	CASSLSLGAGPYGYTF
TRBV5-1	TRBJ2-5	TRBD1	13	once	TGCGCCAGCAGCCCGACAGGGGCGGAGACCCAGTACTTC	CASSPTGAETQYF
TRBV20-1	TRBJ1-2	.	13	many	TGCAGTGCTAGTGGGGGGCAAATAAGTGGCTACACCTTC	CSASGGQISGYTF
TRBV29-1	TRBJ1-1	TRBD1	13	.	TGCAGCGTGCGCACGGGACAGACTATTGAAGCTTTCTTT	CSVRTGQTIEAFF
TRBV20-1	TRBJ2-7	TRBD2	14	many	TGCAGTGCTACGACGGGACTAGCCGTATACGAGCAGTACTTC	CSATTGLAVYEQYF
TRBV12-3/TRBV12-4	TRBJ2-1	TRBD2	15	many	TGTGCCAGCAGTTTTTGGGAGCGGGATTACAATGAGCAGTTCTTC	CASSFWERDYNEQFF
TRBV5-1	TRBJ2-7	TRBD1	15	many	TGCGCCAGCACTGAATCCGGGACAGGGATCTACGAGCAGTACTTC	CASTESGTGIYEQYF
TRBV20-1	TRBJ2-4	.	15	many	TGCAGTGCTAGAGTCGGGGGGCCGAGGCAAAACATTCAGTACTTC	CSARVGGPRQNIQYF
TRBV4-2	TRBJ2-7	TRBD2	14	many	TGTGCCAGCAGCCGGGACTACTCCTCCTACGAGCAGTACTTC	CASSRDYSSYEQYF
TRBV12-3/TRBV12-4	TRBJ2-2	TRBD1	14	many	TGTGCCGGATGCATGTCAGGGGGCACCGGGGAGCTGTTTTTT	CAGCMSGGTGELFF
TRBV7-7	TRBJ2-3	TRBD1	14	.	TGTGCTAGCAGCCCCAAGGGGGCTGGGGATACGCAGTATTTT	CASSPKGAGDTQYF
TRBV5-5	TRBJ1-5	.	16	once	TGTGCCAGCAGCTTGGTTCCCAAGGGGAGCAATCAGCCCCAGCATTTT	CASSLVPKGSNQPQHF
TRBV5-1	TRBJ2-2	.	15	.	TGCGCCAGCAGCCCCCAGGGGGGGGACACCGGGGAGCTGTTTTTT	CASSPQGGDTGELFF
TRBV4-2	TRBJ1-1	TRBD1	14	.	TGTGCCAGCAGCCCAGGGGGGATGGACACTGAAGCTTTCTTT	CASSPGGMDTEAFF
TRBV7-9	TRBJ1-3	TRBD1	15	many	TGTGCCAGCAGCTCCGGACAGGCCCCTGGAAACACCATATATTTT	CASSSGQAPGNTIYF
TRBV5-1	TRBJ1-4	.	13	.	TGCGCCAGCAGCTTAGGACCATCGGAAAAACTGTTTTTT	CASSLGPSEKLFF
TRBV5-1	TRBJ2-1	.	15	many	TGCGCCAGCAGCTTGACGGCGATACTATACAATGAGCAGTTCTTC	CASSLTAILYNEQFF
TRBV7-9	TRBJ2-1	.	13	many	TGTGCCAGCAGCTTACGGGGGAGAGGTGAGCAGTTCTTC	CASSLRGRGEQFF
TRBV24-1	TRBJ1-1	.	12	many	TGTGCCACCAGTGGCTGGGGCACTGAAGCTTTCTTT	CATSGWGTEAFF
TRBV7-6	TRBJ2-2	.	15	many	TGTGCCAGCAGCTTAGGCCAGGGAAGGGCCGGGGAGCTGTTTTTT	CASSLGQGRAGELFF
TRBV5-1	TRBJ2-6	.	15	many	TGCGCCAGCAGCTTGACACGCTCTGGGGCCAACGTCCTGACTTTC	CASSLTRSGANVLTF
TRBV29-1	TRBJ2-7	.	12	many	TGCAGCGTTGAAATCGGGGTTCTCGAGCAGTACTTC	CSVEIGVLEQYF
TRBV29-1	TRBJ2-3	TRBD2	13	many	TGCAGCGTTGCGGCGGGAGCTGGGGATACGCAGTATTTT	CSVAAGAGDTQYF